The clone carrying this T cell receptor (beta chain) appeared many times. This CDR3 has 14 residues. CDR1 and CDR2 (germline): SGHRS, YFSETQ. Trimming took off 4 bases at V and 0 bases at J, with 10 bases between the two ends. Researchers extracted total RNA from unfractionated whole blood. The sample belongs to a study of human T cells and chemical hapten exposure. Each CDR3 protein is one row after TCRdb ran MiXCR on the 5' RACE reads. The data contain tens of thousands of distinct CDR3 sequences, roughly 15% of them singletons. This chain links TRBV5-1 with TRBJ1-1, with no clear D. This sequence was found in a female donor in good health. CDR3 region: CASSQTPMNTEAFF. The CDR3 bases are TGCGCCAGCAGCCAAACACCGATGAACACTGAAGCTTTCTTT. Complete variable domain (other parts from reference TRBV5-1 and TRBJ1-1): KAGVTQTPRYLIKTRGQQVTLSCSPISGHRSVSWYQQTPGQGLQFLFEYFSETQRNKGNFPGRFSGRQFSNSRSEMNVSTLELGDSALYLCASSQTPMNTEAFFGQGTRLTVV.